The rows below give T cell receptor beta chains drawn from one sample of a study of blood T cell repertoires in COVID-19. Some clones are missing from TCRdb's copy, which holds only in-frame ones; the method was immunoSEQ multiplex PCR. Here the sample spans 150,000 or so clones, 80% to 90% being singletons. Specimen: peripheral blood. These receptor sequences come from a man aged 18 to 29 with COVID-19, enrolled during active disease. Each CDR3 is given with its conserved first and last residue. D genes are given only for firm matches. Size is omitted from some rows. Given values are once, few, many or a class for expanded clones.

D gene: TRBD1; J gene: TRBJ2-7; clone size: NA; V gene: TRBV10-3; CDR3 protein: CAISVNRGYEQYF; CDR3 DNA: TGTGCCATCAGTGTTAACAGGGGTTACGAGCAGTACTTC
D gene: TRBD2; J gene: TRBJ2-3; clone size: NA; V gene: TRBV28; CDR3 protein: CASSGTSGRSRTDTQYF; CDR3 DNA: TGTGCCAGCAGTGGTACTAGCGGGAGGTCCCGCACAGATACGCAGTATTTT
D gene: TRBD1; J gene: TRBJ2-1; clone size: NA; V gene: TRBV20-1; CDR3 protein: CSASVGQGKAYNEQFF; CDR3 DNA: TGCAGTGCTAGTGTTGGACAGGGAAAAGCCTACAATGAGCAGTTCTTC
D gene: TRBD1; J gene: TRBJ1-3; clone size: NA; V gene: TRBV19; CDR3 protein: CAISPGQGTSGNTIYF; CDR3 DNA: TGTGCCATCTCCCCGGGACAGGGAACCTCTGGAAACACCATATATTTT
D gene: NA; J gene: TRBJ1-1; clone size: NA; V gene: TRBV5-1; CDR3 protein: CASSLRAGNAEAFF; CDR3 DNA: TGCGCCAGCAGCTTGAGGGCAGGGAACGCTGAAGCTTTCTTT
D gene: NA; J gene: TRBJ2-7; clone size: NA; V gene: TRBV7-8; CDR3 protein: CASRTTVSYEQYF; CDR3 DNA: TGTGCCAGCAGGACGACAGTCTCCTACGAGCAGTACTTC
D gene: NA; J gene: TRBJ2-1; clone size: NA; V gene: TRBV11-1; CDR3 protein: CASSSGDYNEQFF; CDR3 DNA: TGTGCCAGCAGCTCCGGGGACTACAATGAGCAGTTCTTC
D gene: NA; J gene: TRBJ2-7; clone size: few; V gene: TRBV27; CDR3 protein: CASSLRHRDEQYF; CDR3 DNA: TGTGCCAGCAGTTTACGTCACAGAGACGAGCAGTACTTC
D gene: NA; J gene: TRBJ2-1; clone size: once; V gene: TRBV9; CDR3 protein: CASSVVTGAAYNEQFF; CDR3 DNA: TGTGCCAGCAGCGTAGTTACGGGAGCGGCCTACAATGAGCAGTTCTTC
D gene: NA; J gene: TRBJ1-5; clone size: NA; V gene: TRBV5-8; CDR3 protein: CASSLAFGRGQANQPQHF; CDR3 DNA: TGTGCCAGCAGCTTGGCCTTTGGCAGGGGCCAAGCCAATCAGCCCCAGCATTTT
D gene: TRBD1; J gene: TRBJ1-1; clone size: NA; V gene: TRBV19; CDR3 protein: CASRGTANTEAFF; CDR3 DNA: TGTGCCAGTAGGGGGACAGCGAACACTGAAGCTTTCTTT
D gene: TRBD2; J gene: TRBJ2-3; clone size: once; V gene: TRBV4-3; CDR3 protein: CASSQDLTGGLLTDTQYF; CDR3 DNA: TGCGCCAGCAGCCAAGATCTAACGGGGGGGCTACTCACAGATACGCAGTATTTT
D gene: NA; J gene: TRBJ1-1; clone size: once; V gene: TRBV28; CDR3 protein: CASLPGEGTEAFF; CDR3 DNA: TGTGCCAGCTTGCCAGGGGAAGGCACTGAAGCTTTCTTT
D gene: TRBD1; J gene: TRBJ2-7; clone size: NA; V gene: TRBV6-5; CDR3 protein: CASSLGTGESYEQYF; CDR3 DNA: TGTGCCAGCAGTTTAGGGACAGGCGAAAGCTACGAGCAGTACTTC
D gene: NA; J gene: TRBJ1-1; clone size: NA; V gene: TRBV9; CDR3 protein: CASSEGGLTSANTEAFF; CDR3 DNA: TGTGCCAGCAGCGAGGGGGGGTTGACTTCGGCGAACACTGAAGCTTTCTTT
D gene: NA; J gene: TRBJ2-2; clone size: NA; V gene: TRBV2; CDR3 protein: CASSEAGGFAGELFF; CDR3 DNA: TGTGCCAGCAGTGAGGCAGGGGGGTTTGCCGGGGAGCTGTTTTTT
D gene: TRBD2; J gene: TRBJ2-1; clone size: NA; V gene: TRBV14; CDR3 protein: CASSQDGLGLAANEQFF; CDR3 DNA: TGTGCCAGCAGCCAAGATGGCCTCGGACTAGCGGCAAATGAGCAGTTCTTC
D gene: TRBD1; J gene: TRBJ1-6; clone size: NA; V gene: TRBV28; CDR3 protein: CASSFPDRGRSPLHF; CDR3 DNA: TGTGCCAGCAGTTTTCCAGACAGGGGACGTTCACCCCTCCACTTT
D gene: TRBD1; J gene: TRBJ1-1; clone size: once; V gene: TRBV6-6; CDR3 protein: CASRQGIGAYTEAFF; CDR3 DNA: TGTGCCAGCAGACAGGGGATAGGGGCGTACACTGAAGCTTTCTTT
D gene: TRBD1; J gene: TRBJ1-5; clone size: NA; V gene: TRBV28; CDR3 protein: CASREGGGQPQHF; CDR3 DNA: TGTGCCAGCAGGGAAGGGGGCGGTCAGCCCCAGCATTTT
D gene: TRBD2; J gene: TRBJ2-7; clone size: NA; V gene: TRBV13; CDR3 protein: CASSSLAPRVRGRAGHEQYF; CDR3 DNA: TGTGCCAGCAGCTCACTAGCGCCGCGGGTTCGCGGGAGGGCCGGCCACGAGCAGTACTTC
D gene: NA; J gene: TRBJ2-7; clone size: NA; V gene: TRBV2; CDR3 protein: CASRPRGGDSEQYF; CDR3 DNA: TGTGCCAGCAGACCCAGAGGGGGGGACTCCGAGCAGTACTTC
D gene: NA; J gene: TRBJ1-5; clone size: NA; V gene: TRBV19; CDR3 protein: CASKGRVSNQPQHF; CDR3 DNA: TGTGCCAGTAAGGGCAGGGTTAGCAATCAGCCCCAGCATTTT
D gene: NA; J gene: TRBJ1-3; clone size: NA; V gene: TRBV27; CDR3 protein: CATPYPPGVDSGNTIYF; CDR3 DNA: TGTGCCACCCCTTACCCACCGGGGGTCGACTCTGGAAACACCATATATTTT
D gene: TRBD1; J gene: TRBJ2-3; clone size: NA; V gene: TRBV28; CDR3 protein: CASSPDRGPSTDTQYF; CDR3 DNA: TGTGCCAGCAGCCCGGACAGGGGCCCTAGCACAGATACGCAGTATTTT
D gene: NA; J gene: TRBJ2-1; clone size: once; V gene: TRBV7-9; CDR3 protein: CASSGSSGPLYNEQFF; CDR3 DNA: TGTGCCAGCAGTGGAAGTTCAGGTCCTCTTTACAATGAGCAGTTCTTC
D gene: NA; J gene: TRBJ2-1; clone size: NA; V gene: TRBV7-6; CDR3 protein: CASSPKTTKYNEQFF; CDR3 DNA: TGTGCCAGCAGCCCTAAAACTACGAAGTACAATGAGCAGTTCTTC
D gene: NA; J gene: TRBJ1-4; clone size: NA; V gene: TRBV11-2; CDR3 protein: CASKGWTNEKLLF; CDR3 DNA: TGTGCCAGCAAAGGGTGGACTAATGAAAAACTGCTTTTT
D gene: NA; J gene: TRBJ2-5; clone size: once; V gene: TRBV18; CDR3 protein: CASSPEGWGQETQYF; CDR3 DNA: TGTGCCAGCTCACCAGAGGGTTGGGGCCAAGAGACCCAGTACTTC
D gene: NA; J gene: TRBJ1-1; clone size: few; V gene: TRBV7-9; CDR3 protein: CASTPPGRSNTEAFF; CDR3 DNA: TGTGCCAGCACCCCGCCCGGCAGGTCCAACACTGAAGCTTTCTTT
D gene: TRBD2; J gene: TRBJ2-5; clone size: NA; V gene: TRBV15; CDR3 protein: CATSRDRLAGVETQYF; CDR3 DNA: TGTGCCACCAGCAGAGATCGTTTGGCGGGAGTAGAGACCCAGTACTTC
D gene: TRBD2; J gene: TRBJ2-1; clone size: NA; V gene: TRBV15; CDR3 protein: CATSRGGPSGSFVLDEQFF; CDR3 DNA: TGTGCCACCAGCAGAGGGGGGCCTAGCGGGAGCTTTGTCTTGGATGAGCAGTTCTTC
D gene: NA; J gene: TRBJ2-7; clone size: NA; V gene: TRBV24-1; CDR3 protein: CATSDPGKAGAYEQYF; CDR3 DNA: TGTGCCACCAGTGACCCGGGGAAGGCTGGGGCCTACGAGCAGTACTTC
D gene: NA; J gene: TRBJ1-1; clone size: NA; V gene: TRBV28; CDR3 protein: CASSAMETAVAFF; CDR3 DNA: TGTGCCAGCAGTGCGATGGAGACAGCCGTTGCTTTCTTT
D gene: NA; J gene: TRBJ1-3; clone size: NA; V gene: TRBV27; CDR3 protein: CASLYKRDTIYF; CDR3 DNA: TGTGCCAGCCTTTATAAGAGGGACACCATATATTTT
D gene: TRBD2; J gene: TRBJ2-1; clone size: NA; V gene: TRBV5-1; CDR3 protein: CASSLGLAFSNEQFF; CDR3 DNA: TGCGCCAGCAGCTTGGGACTAGCATTCTCCAATGAGCAGTTCTTC
D gene: TRBD2; J gene: TRBJ2-5; clone size: NA; V gene: TRBV28; CDR3 protein: CASSSPLGLAGARETQYF; CDR3 DNA: TGTGCCAGCAGTTCTCCACTGGGGCTAGCGGGAGCGCGAGAGACCCAGTACTTC
D gene: NA; J gene: TRBJ2-7; clone size: once; V gene: TRBV3-1/TRBV3-2; CDR3 protein: CASSQDAGNYEQYF; CDR3 DNA: TGTGCCAGCAGCCAAGATGCCGGGAACTACGAGCAGTACTTC
D gene: TRBD1; J gene: TRBJ2-7; clone size: NA; V gene: TRBV6-6; CDR3 protein: CASSDGTGGFYEQYF; CDR3 DNA: TGTGCCAGCAGTGACGGGACAGGGGGCTTCTACGAGCAGTACTTC
D gene: NA; J gene: TRBJ1-5; clone size: NA; V gene: TRBV19; CDR3 protein: CASTTGQNSNQPQHF; CDR3 DNA: TGTGCCAGTACCACCGGACAGAATAGCAATCAGCCCCAGCATTTT
D gene: TRBD1; J gene: TRBJ2-5; clone size: NA; V gene: TRBV5-1; CDR3 protein: CASSSGQGPAGTQYF; CDR3 DNA: TGCGCCAGCAGCTCAGGACAGGGCCCAGCTGGGACCCAGTACTTC
D gene: NA; J gene: TRBJ2-6; clone size: NA; V gene: TRBV28; CDR3 protein: CASSLSSGANVLTF; CDR3 DNA: TGTGCCAGCAGCCTCAGCTCTGGGGCCAACGTCCTGACTTTC
D gene: NA; J gene: TRBJ2-1; clone size: NA; V gene: TRBV19; CDR3 protein: CASSLDSNSYNEQFF; CDR3 DNA: TGTGCCAGTAGCCTAGACAGCAACTCCTACAATGAGCAGTTCTTC
D gene: TRBD2; J gene: TRBJ2-1; clone size: NA; V gene: TRBV27; CDR3 protein: CASSLGTTNEQFF; CDR3 DNA: TGTGCCAGCAGTTTAGGGACTACCAATGAGCAGTTCTTC
D gene: TRBD1; J gene: TRBJ1-4; clone size: NA; V gene: TRBV15; CDR3 protein: CATSRGQGAGEKLFF; CDR3 DNA: TGTGCCACCAGCAGAGGGCAGGGGGCCGGTGAAAAACTGTTTTTT
D gene: TRBD1; J gene: TRBJ1-1; clone size: few; V gene: TRBV30; CDR3 protein: CAWSTGQGTNTEAFF; CDR3 DNA: TGTGCCTGGAGTACGGGACAGGGGACGAACACTGAAGCTTTCTTT
D gene: NA; J gene: TRBJ2-2; clone size: NA; V gene: TRBV19; CDR3 protein: CASSIAGAGGELFF; CDR3 DNA: TGTGCCAGTAGTATTGCAGGGGCCGGCGGGGAGCTGTTTTTT
D gene: NA; J gene: TRBJ2-7; clone size: NA; V gene: TRBV27; CDR3 protein: CASSEEGSGWEVQYF; CDR3 DNA: TGTGCCAGCAGTGAGGAAGGATCCGGATGGGAGGTGCAGTACTTC
D gene: TRBD2; J gene: TRBJ2-3; clone size: NA; V gene: TRBV6-5; CDR3 protein: CASSYLADLSTDTQYF; CDR3 DNA: TGTGCCAGCAGTTACCTAGCGGACCTAAGCACAGATACGCAGTATTTT
D gene: NA; J gene: TRBJ1-4; clone size: few; V gene: TRBV15; CDR3 protein: CATSGGEKLLF; CDR3 DNA: TGTGCCACCAGCGGCGGGGAAAAACTGCTTTTT
D gene: NA; J gene: TRBJ2-1; clone size: NA; V gene: TRBV12-3/TRBV12-4; CDR3 protein: CASSFSRADEQFF; CDR3 DNA: TGTGCCAGCAGTTTTAGCAGGGCCGATGAGCAGTTCTTC
D gene: NA; J gene: TRBJ2-3; clone size: NA; V gene: TRBV21-1; CDR3 protein: CASSKDRLAGSTDTQYF; CDR3 DNA: TGTGCCAGCAGCAAAGATAGACTAGCAGGGAGTACAGATACGCAGTATTTT
D gene: TRBD1; J gene: TRBJ1-2; clone size: NA; V gene: TRBV6-5; CDR3 protein: CASSPRDRDGYTF; CDR3 DNA: TGTGCCAGCAGTCCCCGGGACAGGGACGGCTACACCTTC
D gene: TRBD2; J gene: TRBJ2-3; clone size: NA; V gene: TRBV7-9; CDR3 protein: CASSQLTSKGDTQYF; CDR3 DNA: TGTGCCAGCAGCCAACTGACTAGCAAAGGAGATACGCAGTATTTT
D gene: NA; J gene: TRBJ1-2; clone size: once; V gene: TRBV6-2/TRBV6-3; CDR3 protein: CASSYSSYGYTF; CDR3 DNA: TGTGCCAGCAGTTACTCGAGCTATGGCTACACCTTC
D gene: NA; J gene: TRBJ2-3; clone size: NA; V gene: TRBV15; CDR3 protein: CATSRDPGTDTQYF; CDR3 DNA: TGTGCCACCAGCAGAGACCCAGGGACAGATACGCAGTATTTT
D gene: NA; J gene: TRBJ1-5; clone size: NA; V gene: TRBV6-6; CDR3 protein: CASSYPPEGQPQHF; CDR3 DNA: TGTGCCAGCAGTTACCCTCCAGAGGGTCAGCCCCAGCATTTT